These 27 T cell receptor beta chains originate from one sample sequenced in a study of T cell clonality in common variable immunodeficiency. The protocol was immunoSEQ multiplex PCR, while the TCRdb copy is restricted to in-frame clones and leaves out a portion. Reported are tens of thousands of clones, none seen only once; the ten largest carry just over 2%. The sequenced sample consisted of peripheral blood mononuclear cells. The receptor source for this set is a person aged 18 to 70 in good health.

This clone was recorded at least ten times. The read ends 3 residues shy of where the CDR3 ends; the end is completed using the germline J gene. This chain joins TRBV5-1 and TRBJ2-2; 9 nucleotides agree with TRBD2. The V segment lost 3 bases and the J segment 4 bases; nucleotides outside the gene matches: 4. CDR3 length equals 15 residues. Germline lookup yields CDR1 SGHRS and CDR2 YFSETQ. CDR3 region: CASSWRGGGTGELFF. The sequenced CDR3 bases are TGCGCCAGCAGCTGGCGGGGGGGCGGCACCGGGGAG.

This clone was picked up a small number of times. The CDR3 end lies 3 residues beyond the end of the read and is filled in from the germline J gene. The chain links TRBV5-1 to TRBJ2-5, with 8 bases fitting TRBD2. The V segment lost 0 bases and the J segment 4 bases; nucleotides outside the gene matches: 5. Germline values: CDR1 SGHRS, CDR2 YFSETQ. The CDR3 runs to 15 residues. Partial CDR3 DNA: TGCGCCAGCAGCTTGGTGGCGGGGGGTCGAGAGACC. It translates to CASSLVAGGRET. The whole CDR3 reads CASSLVAGGRETQYF. Full variable domain (remainder filled in from reference TRBV5-1 and TRBJ2-5): KAGVTQTPRYLIKTRGQQVTLSCSPISGHRSVSWYQQTPGQGLQFLFEYFSETQRNKGNFPGRFSGRQFSNSRSEMNVSTLELGDSALYLCASSLVAGGRETQYFGPGTRLLVL.

At least ten counts were recorded for this clone. The read terminates 3 residues before the CDR3 end, so the remaining end is supplied by the germline J gene. This sequence joins TRBV2 and TRBJ1-4; 7 bases agree with TRBD1. V shed 6 bases and J 7 bases; nucleotides not matched to a gene: 5. The CDR3 consists of 13 residues. Germline V gene data show CDR1 as SNHLY and CDR2 as FYNNEI. The sequenced CDR3 bases are TGTGCCAGCAGCTTGACAGGGAGTGAAAAA. This translates into CASSLTGSEK. The CDR3 in full is CASSLTGSEKLFF.

This clone occurred many times. The CDR3 loop is CAISDRPGGRAVNTEAFF. The sequenced part of the CDR3 DNA is TGTGCCATCAGTGACCGTCCGGGAGGCAGGGCGGTGAACACTGAA. The V call is TRBV10-3, the J call TRBJ1-1; possible D gene TRBD1, 5 bases. The observed sequence ends 3 residues before the CDR3 terminus, with the missing tail filled in from the germline J gene. The germline V and J ends were trimmed by 3 bases and 0 bases, with 20 bases remaining between them. The CDR3 is made up of 18 amino acids. Germline V gene lookup returns CDR1 ENHRY and CDR2 SYGVKD.

This clone was seen a handful of times. From the germline J gene comes the end of the CDR3, since the read stops 3 residues before it. This rearrangement joins TRBV20-1 to TRBJ2-1; 11 bases line up with TRBD2. Germline V gene lookup returns CDR1 DFQATT and CDR2 SNEGSKA (reference sequence). Trimming removed 3 bases from V and 7 bases from J; junction bases left unmatched: 5. The CDR3 has 14 residues. This chain's CDR3 is CSARMGLAVNEQFF. The covered CDR3 bases are TGCAGTGCTAGGATGGGACTAGCGGTTAATGAG.

This clone was observed at least ten times. The read falls 3 residues short of the CDR3 end, and the missing part is taken from the germline J gene. J is TRBJ2-7 and V is TRBV11-2, with a possible D match to TRBD1 (5 bases). The CDR3 runs 15 residues. Germline CDR1 SGHAT, CDR2 FQNNGV. V was shortened by 2 bases and J by 0 bases, with 11 bases between the two germline ends. This CDR3 reads CASSLSRVSSYEQYF. Incomplete CDR3 DNA: TGTGCCAGCAGCTTATCCAGGGTTAGCTCCTACGAG.

Turning to this clone: The CDR3 end lies 3 residues beyond the end of the read and is filled in from the germline J gene. The V call is TRBV6-2 or TRBV6-3, the J call TRBJ1-3; D perhaps matches TRBD1 (5 bases). The length of the CDR3 is 13 residues. The V end was cut by 4 bases, the J end by 4 bases, with 8 bases between. Germline V lookup: CDR1 MNHEY, CDR2 SVGEGT. CDR3 region: CASSSSGGNTIYF. The sequenced part of the CDR3 DNA is TGTGCCAGCAGTTCCTCAGGGGGAAACACC.

This clone has ten or more counts. The read halts 3 residues ahead of the CDR3 end, with the missing end drawn from the germline J gene. The chain carries TRBV10-3 and TRBJ1-1; 9 bases are shared with TRBD1. Looked up from germline, CDR1 is ENHRY and CDR2 is SYGVKD. The CDR3 contains 13 residues. The DNA read from the CDR3 is TGTGCCATCAGTGAGCCCCGGGACAGGGAC. This codes for CAISEPRDRD. The whole CDR3 reads CAISEPRDRDAFF.

This clone was detected many times. The observed sequence ends 3 residues before the CDR3 terminus, with the missing tail filled in from the germline J gene. This rearrangement joins TRBV5-6 to TRBJ2-3, with TRBD2 identical over 7 bases. The CDR3 runs 12 residues. The germline V gene encodes CDR1 SGHDT and CDR2 YYEEEE. CDR3 loop: CASSASRETQYF. The covered CDR3 bases are TGTGCCAGCTCCGCATCGCGGGAGACG.

This clone came up many times. With the read ending 3 residues before the CDR3 end, the germline J gene is used to fill in that end. The rearrangement uses TRBV29-1 and TRBJ2-7; TRBD1 might be the D (6 bases). Trimming stripped 4 bases from V and 0 bases from J, with 10 bases between. The CDR3 length is 13 residues. Germline CDR1 and CDR2: SQVTM and ANQGSEA. CDR3 DNA (partial): TGCAGCGTTGTAGGGGACAACTCCTACGAG. This codes for CSVVGDNSYE. The CDR3 as a whole reads CSVVGDNSYEQYF.

This clone was counted ten times or more. Read sequence stops 3 residues before the CDR3 end, and the germline J gene provides the missing end. The rearrangement joins TRBV11-3 to TRBJ2-3; D is undetermined. The germline CDR1 and CDR2 sequences are SGHNT and YENEEA. The CDR3 has 14 amino acids. Trimming cost V 1 base and J 0 bases, with 5 bases left between them. The sequenced CDR3 bases are TGTGCCAGCAGCTTAGGACTTAGCACAGATACG. Translated: CASSLGLSTDT. The whole CDR3 region reads CASSLGLSTDTQYF.

This clone was seen more than once but under ten times. The read falls 3 residues short of the CDR3 end, and the missing part is taken from the germline J gene. The V and J genes are TRBV7-9 and TRBJ2-2, with a possible D match to TRBD1 (5 bases). In germline, CDR1 is SEHNR, CDR2 FQNEAQ (reference sequence). CDR3 length: 15 amino acids. Incomplete CDR3 DNA: TGTGCCAGCAGCTCCAGACGGACAACTAATGAAAAG. It translates to CASSSRRTTNEK. The entire CDR3 sequence reads CASSSRRTTNEKLFF.

The sample holds many counts of this clone. The missing CDR3 end, 3 residues past where the read stops, is filled in from the germline J gene. V gene TRBV7-2 combines with J gene TRBJ1-6, with a possible D match to TRBD1 (5 bases). CDR1 and CDR2 (germline): SGHTA, FQGNSA. Trimming cost V 2 bases and J 7 bases, with 12 bases left between them. This CDR3 spans 15 amino acids. The CDR3 bases that were read are TGTGCCAGCAGCTTACAGGGTTCTTTGAATTCACCC. It translates to CASSLQGSLNSP. The CDR3 in its entirety is CASSLQGSLNSPLHF.

This clone was counted at least ten times. The read ends 3 residues shy of where the CDR3 ends; the end is completed using the germline J gene. J is TRBJ2-7 and V is TRBV30; D is possibly TRBD2 (5 bases). The germline V and J ends were trimmed by 0 bases and 4 bases, with 16 bases remaining between them. This CDR3 has 15 amino acids. The germline gives CDR1 GTSNPN, CDR2 SVGIG (reference sequence). The CDR3 protein is CAWSVPQRLRYEQYF. Partial CDR3 DNA: TGTGCCTGGAGTGTACCTCAGCGGTTGCGGTACGAG.

Ten or more counts support this clone. The read ends 3 residues shy of where the CDR3 ends; the end is completed using the germline J gene. The chain carries TRBV7-8 and TRBJ2-7; D might be TRBD1 (5 bases). The V end was cut by 3 bases, the J end by 2 bases, with 14 bases between. Germline V gene lookup returns CDR1 SGHVS and CDR2 FQNEAQ. The CDR3 contains 15 residues. This chain's CDR3 is CASSFFRQQPYEQYF. The DNA read from the CDR3 is TGTGCCAGCAGCTTTTTCCGACAGCAACCCTACGAG.

This clone was detected ten times or more. Read sequence stops 3 residues before the CDR3 end, and the germline J gene provides the missing end. This chain uses TRBV6-2 or TRBV6-3 with TRBJ2-7; weak D call: TRBD2 (6 bases). Germline CDR1 and CDR2: MNHEY and SVGEGT. The CDR3 runs to 15 residues. With 10 bases removed from V and 4 bases from J, the gap between germline ends came to 23 bases. The CDR3 protein is CATMGGKDAMYEQYF. The CDR3 DNA, read in part, is TGTGCCACCATGGGCGGGAAAGATGCCATGTACGAG.

This clone was counted at least ten times. The missing CDR3 end, 3 residues past where the read stops, is filled in from the germline J gene. V usage is TRBV6-1 and J usage is TRBJ2-7, with 11 bases aligning to TRBD2. The germline gives CDR1 MNHNS, CDR2 SASEGT. The CDR3 length is 15 residues. V shed 1 base, J shed 5 bases, and the junction held 4 bases outside the gene matches. The CDR3 here is CASSEGTSGSHEQYF. Partial CDR3 DNA: TGTGCCAGCAGTGAAGGGACTAGCGGGTCCCACGAG.

This clone showed up many times. The CDR3 extends 3 residues past the end of the read, so its final part is completed from the germline J gene. The J gene is TRBJ1-4, the V gene TRBV5-1, with TRBD1 matching 10 bases. Germline CDR1 SGHRS, CDR2 YFSETQ. The CDR3 runs to 17 residues. The J segment lost 4 bases and the V segment lost 4 bases, leaving 10 bases of the junction unmatched. The CDR3 spells CASSPGGTGAINEKLFF. The covered CDR3 bases are TGCGCCAGCAGCCCCGGAGGGACAGGGGCGATTAATGAAAAA.

This clone was seen ten or more times. The CDR3 is cut off 3 residues early in the read; its end comes from the germline J gene. J is TRBJ1-4 and V is TRBV18; no reliable D call. In germline, CDR1 is KGHSH, CDR2 LQKENI. The CDR3 covers 12 residues. The V and J ends lost 3 bases and 7 bases respectively, with 6 bases between them. The CDR3: CASSPYGEKLFF. CDR3 bases read: TGTGCCAGCTCACCCTACGGTGAAAAA.

This clone was recorded many times. The CDR3 end falls 3 residues outside the read, so it is completed with the germline J gene. The chain has TRBV7-3 and TRBJ2-1, with TRBD2 matching 7 bases. Germline-derived CDR1 and CDR2 are SGHTA and FQGTGA. The CDR3 loop spans 14 amino acids. Unmatched junction bases numbered 3, after V lost 2 bases and J lost 5 bases. The CDR3 is CASSLAGEDNEQFF. The sequenced CDR3 bases are TGTGCCAGCAGCTTAGCGGGAGAAGACAATGAG.

In the case of this clone: The read ends 3 residues before the CDR3 terminus; that terminus is restored from the germline J gene. The V call is TRBV4-2, the J call TRBJ2-7; D is unresolved. Trimming cost V 0 bases and J 2 bases, with 8 bases left between them. Germline assignment: CDR1 LGHNA and CDR2 YNFKEQ. The CDR3 is 14 residues long. CDR3 DNA (partial): TGTGCCAGCAGCCAAGATCTAAGCACCTACGAG. Protein sequence: CASSQDLSTYE. In full, the CDR3 is CASSQDLSTYEQYF.

This clone was observed a few times. The read gets to within 3 residues of the CDR3 end, and the germline J gene fills in the rest. V is TRBV19 and J is TRBJ2-5; a weak D match, TRBD1 (5 bases). This CDR3 comprises 15 residues. Trimming removed 1 base at V and 5 bases at J, with 14 bases between. Looked up from germline, CDR1 is LNHDA and CDR2 is SQIVND (reference sequence). The part of the CDR3 DNA that was read is TGTGCCAGTAGTATAGGTACAGGAGATACGGAGACC. Amino acid sequence: CASSIGTGDTET. The full-length CDR3 reads as CASSIGTGDTETQYF.

The sample holds a few counts of this clone. The CDR3 end is not reached by the read, which stops 3 residues before it; the germline J gene fills it in. This sequence joins TRBV19 and TRBJ1-5; TRBD1 matches 9 bases. The J segment lost 6 bases and the V segment lost 0 bases, leaving 18 bases of the junction unmatched. CDR3 length equals 20 residues. Germline assignment: CDR1 LNHDA and CDR2 SQIVND (reference sequence). The covered CDR3 bases are TGTGCCAGTAGTATAGATCCCTCGGGATCCGGACAGGGGTCGGTTCAGCCC. It is translated as CASSIDPSGSGQGSVQP. The complete CDR3 sequence is CASSIDPSGSGQGSVQPQHF.

This clone was observed at least ten times. The read halts 3 residues ahead of the CDR3 end, with the missing end drawn from the germline J gene. The chain recombines TRBV20-1 with TRBJ2-7, with 7 bases fitting TRBD1. The V gene end was trimmed by 6 bases and the J gene end by 0 bases; junction bases not matched to a gene: 5. The CDR3 is 13 residues long. Germline V gene sequence: CDR1 DFQATT, CDR2 SNEGSKA (reference sequence). The CDR3 reads CSAGTETSYEQYF. Partial CDR3 DNA: TGCAGTGCGGGGACAGAGACCTCCTACGAG.

At least ten counts were recorded for this clone. Read data end 3 residues before the CDR3 end; the end is taken from the germline J gene. The V gene is TRBV19, the J gene TRBJ2-6; possibly TRBD1 for D (5 bases). Germline CDR1 is LNHDA and CDR2 is SQIVND (reference sequence). V lost 2 bases, J lost 4 bases, and 12 bases lay in between. The CDR3 loop spans 16 amino acids. The CDR3 DNA, read in part, is TGTGCCAGTAGTATAAAAGGGGCGCCGGGGGCCAACGTC. Its translation: CASSIKGAPGANV. The CDR3 in full is CASSIKGAPGANVLTF.

There are many counts of this clone. The read finishes 3 residues shy of the CDR3 end, and the germline J gene is used to complete it. The chain couples TRBV30 to TRBJ2-3, with TRBD2 matching over 7 bases. The CDR3 consists of 15 residues. Trimming at V came to 1 base and at J to 2 bases, leaving 6 bases not matched to a gene. Germline values: CDR1 GTSNPN, CDR2 SVGIG (reference sequence). CDR3 sequence: CAWSALAEPTDTQYF. The sequenced part of the CDR3 DNA is TGTGCCTGGAGTGCCCTAGCGGAGCCCACAGATACG. Using reference TRBV30 and TRBJ2-3 for the parts outside the CDR3, the full variable domain is SQTIHQWPATLVQPVGSPLSLECTVEGTSNPNLYWYRQAAGRGLQLLFYSVGIGQISSEVPQNLSASRPQDRQFILSSKKLLLSDSGFYLCAWSALAEPTDTQYFGPGTRLTVL.

This chain's CDR3 is CASSRGADTQYF. CDR3 bases read: TGCGCCAGCAGCCGAGGGGCAGATACC. The rearrangement joins TRBV5-1 to TRBJ2-5; D is perhaps TRBD1 or TRBD2 (5 bases each). The observed sequence ends 3 residues before the CDR3 terminus, with the missing tail filled in from the germline J gene. CDR3 length: 12 residues. CDR1 and CDR2 (germline): SGHRS, YFSETQ.